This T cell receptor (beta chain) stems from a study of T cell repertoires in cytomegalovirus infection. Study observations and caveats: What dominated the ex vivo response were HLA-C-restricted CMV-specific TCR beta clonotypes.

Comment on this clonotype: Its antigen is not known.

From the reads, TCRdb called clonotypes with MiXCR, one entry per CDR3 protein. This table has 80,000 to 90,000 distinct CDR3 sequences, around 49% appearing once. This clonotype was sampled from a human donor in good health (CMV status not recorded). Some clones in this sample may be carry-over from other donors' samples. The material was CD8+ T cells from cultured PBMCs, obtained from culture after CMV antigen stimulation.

CDR3 in amino acids: CASSLARGASGRSNEQFF. Here the CDR3 DNA reads TGTGCCAGCAGCTTAGCGCGAGGGGCTAGCGGGAGATCGAATGAGCAGTTCTTC. The J gene is TRBJ2-1, the V gene TRBV7-4, with 10 bases that match TRBD2. V was pared by 0 bases and J by 7 bases, with 12 bases of the junction left unmatched. This CDR3 is built from 18 residues. Germline lookup yields CDR1 SGHVT and CDR2 SQSDAQ.